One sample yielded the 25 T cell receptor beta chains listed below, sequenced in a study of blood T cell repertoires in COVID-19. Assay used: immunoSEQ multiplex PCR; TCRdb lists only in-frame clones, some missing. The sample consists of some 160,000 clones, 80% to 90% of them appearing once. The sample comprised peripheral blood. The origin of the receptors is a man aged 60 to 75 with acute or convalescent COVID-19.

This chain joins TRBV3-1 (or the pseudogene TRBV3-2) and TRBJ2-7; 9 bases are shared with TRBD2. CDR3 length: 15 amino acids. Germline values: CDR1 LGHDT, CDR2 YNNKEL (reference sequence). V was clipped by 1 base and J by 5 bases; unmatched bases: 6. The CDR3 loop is CASSQGAGGPNEQYF. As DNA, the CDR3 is TGTGCCAGCAGCCAAGGGGCGGGGGGGCCCAACGAGCAGTACTTC.

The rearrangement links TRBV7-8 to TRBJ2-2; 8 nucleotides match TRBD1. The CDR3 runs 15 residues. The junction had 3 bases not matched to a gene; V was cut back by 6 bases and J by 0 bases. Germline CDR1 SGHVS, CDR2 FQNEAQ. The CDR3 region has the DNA TGTGCCAGCAGATGGGGACAGGCGAACACCGGGGAGCTGTTTTTT. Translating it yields CASRWGQANTGELFF. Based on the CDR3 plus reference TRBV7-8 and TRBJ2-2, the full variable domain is GAGVSQSPRYKVAKRGQDVALRCDPISGHVSLFWYQQALGQGPEFLTYFQNEAQLDKSGLPSDRFFAERPEGSVSTLKIQRTQQEDSAVYLCASRWGQANTGELFFGEGSRLTVL.

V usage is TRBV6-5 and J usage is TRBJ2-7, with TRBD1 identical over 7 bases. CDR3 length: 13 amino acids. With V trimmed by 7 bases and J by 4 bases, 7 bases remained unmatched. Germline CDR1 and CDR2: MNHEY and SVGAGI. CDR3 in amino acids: CASKTGVGYEQYF. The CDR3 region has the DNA TGTGCCAGCAAAACAGGGGTTGGGTACGAGCAGTACTTC.

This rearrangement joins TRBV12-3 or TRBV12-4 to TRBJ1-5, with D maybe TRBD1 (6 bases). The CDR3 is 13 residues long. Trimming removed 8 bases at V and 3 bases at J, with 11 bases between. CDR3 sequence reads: CASGRQVNQPQHF. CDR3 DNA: TGTGCCAGCGGAAGACAGGTCAATCAGCCCCAGCATTTT.

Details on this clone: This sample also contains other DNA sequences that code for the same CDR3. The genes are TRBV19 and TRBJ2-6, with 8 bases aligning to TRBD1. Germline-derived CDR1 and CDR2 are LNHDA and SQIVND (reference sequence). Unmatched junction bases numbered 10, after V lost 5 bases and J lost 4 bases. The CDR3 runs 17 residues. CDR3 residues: CASSQFQGAGGANVLTF. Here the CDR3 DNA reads TGTGCCAGTAGTCAGTTCCAGGGGGCGGGGGGGGCCAACGTCCTGACTTTC.

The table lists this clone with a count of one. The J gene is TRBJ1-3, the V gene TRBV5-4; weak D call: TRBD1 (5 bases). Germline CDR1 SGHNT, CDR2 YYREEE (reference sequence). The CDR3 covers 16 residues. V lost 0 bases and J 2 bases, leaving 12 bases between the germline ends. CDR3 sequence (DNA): TGTGCCAGCAGCTTGGCGGGGGGAACCGCTGGAAACACCATATATTTT. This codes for CASSLAGGTAGNTIYF.

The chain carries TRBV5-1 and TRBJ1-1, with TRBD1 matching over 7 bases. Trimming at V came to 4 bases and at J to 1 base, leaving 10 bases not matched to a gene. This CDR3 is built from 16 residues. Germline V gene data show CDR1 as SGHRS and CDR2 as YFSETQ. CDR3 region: CASSPTGAVGNTEAFF. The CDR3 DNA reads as TGCGCCAGCAGCCCTACAGGGGCGGTTGGGAACACTGAAGCTTTCTTT.

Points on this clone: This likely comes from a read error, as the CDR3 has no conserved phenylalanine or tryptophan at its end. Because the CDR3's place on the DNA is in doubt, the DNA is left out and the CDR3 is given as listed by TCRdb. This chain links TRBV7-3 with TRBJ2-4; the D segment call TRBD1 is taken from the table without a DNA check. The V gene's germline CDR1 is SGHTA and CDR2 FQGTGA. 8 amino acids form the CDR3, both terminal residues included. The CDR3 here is CASNRDRI.

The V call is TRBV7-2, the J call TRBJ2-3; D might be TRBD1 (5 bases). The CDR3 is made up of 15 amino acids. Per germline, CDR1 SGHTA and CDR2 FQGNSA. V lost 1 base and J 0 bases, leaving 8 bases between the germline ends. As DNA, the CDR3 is TGTGCCAGCAGCTTAGGGTACAGGAGCACAGATACGCAGTATTTT. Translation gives CASSLGYRSTDTQYF.

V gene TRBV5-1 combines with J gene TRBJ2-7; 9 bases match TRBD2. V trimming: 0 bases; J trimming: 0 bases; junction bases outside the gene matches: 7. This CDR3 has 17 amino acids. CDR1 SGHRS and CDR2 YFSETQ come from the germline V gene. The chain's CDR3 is CASSLVWVSGGSYEQYF. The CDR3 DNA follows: TGCGCCAGCAGCTTGGTGTGGGTTAGCGGGGGCTCCTACGAGCAGTACTTC. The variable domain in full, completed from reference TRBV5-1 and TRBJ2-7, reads KAGVTQTPRYLIKTRGQQVTLSCSPISGHRSVSWYQQTPGQGLQFLFEYFSETQRNKGNFPGRFSGRQFSNSRSEMNVSTLELGDSALYLCASSLVWVSGGSYEQYFGPGTRLTVT.

The chain's CDR3 is CASSPQTSGGADTQYF. CDR3 nucleotide sequence: TGCGCCAGCAGCCCCCAGACTAGCGGGGGGGCAGATACGCAGTATTTT. The chain carries TRBV5-1 and TRBJ2-3; 14 positions match TRBD2. Trimming at V came to 4 bases and at J to 4 bases, leaving 5 bases not matched to a gene. CDR3 length equals 16 residues. The V gene's germline CDR1 is SGHRS and CDR2 YFSETQ.

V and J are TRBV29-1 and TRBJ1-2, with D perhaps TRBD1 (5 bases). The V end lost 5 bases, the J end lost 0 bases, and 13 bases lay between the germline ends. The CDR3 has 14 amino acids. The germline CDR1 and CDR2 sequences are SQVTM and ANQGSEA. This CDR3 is CSVSRDSANYGYTF. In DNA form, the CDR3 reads TGCAGCGTTAGCCGGGACTCAGCTAACTATGGCTACACCTTC.

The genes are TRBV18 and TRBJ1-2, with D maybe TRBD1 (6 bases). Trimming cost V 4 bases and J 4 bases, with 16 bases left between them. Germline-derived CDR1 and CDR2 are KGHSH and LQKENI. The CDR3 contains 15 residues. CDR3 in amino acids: CASSRGGTKLYGYTF. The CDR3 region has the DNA TGTGCCAGCTCACGGGGAGGGACAAAACTCTATGGCTACACCTTC. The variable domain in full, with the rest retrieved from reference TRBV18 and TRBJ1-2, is NAGVMQNPRHLVRRRGQEARLRCSPMKGHSHVYWYRQLPEEGLKFMVYLQKENIIDESGMPKERFSAEFPKEGPSILRIQQVVRGDSAAYFCASSRGGTKLYGYTFGSGTRLTVV.

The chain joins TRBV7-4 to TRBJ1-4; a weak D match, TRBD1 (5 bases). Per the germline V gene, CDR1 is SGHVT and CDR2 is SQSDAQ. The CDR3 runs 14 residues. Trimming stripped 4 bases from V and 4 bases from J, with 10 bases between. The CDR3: CASSSDRFNEKLFF. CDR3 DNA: TGTGCCAGCAGCTCAGACAGATTTAATGAAAAACTGTTTTTT.

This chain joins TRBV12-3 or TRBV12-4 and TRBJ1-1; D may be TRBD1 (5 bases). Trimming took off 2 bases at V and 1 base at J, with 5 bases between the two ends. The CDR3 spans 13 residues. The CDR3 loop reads CASSLRGNTEAFF. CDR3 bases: TGTGCCAGCAGTTTAAGGGGGAACACTGAAGCTTTCTTT.

For the CDR3, the DNA is TGTGCCAGCAGTGAAGCATTGGGACAGTTTAGGTTATCTGGAAACACCATATATTTT. It encodes CASSEALGQFRLSGNTIYF. The chain has TRBV2 and TRBJ1-3, with 7 bases aligning to TRBD1. The CDR3 extends over 19 amino acids. Per the germline V gene, CDR1 is SNHLY and CDR2 is FYNNEI. V shed 0 bases, J shed 1 base, and the junction held 12 bases outside the gene matches.

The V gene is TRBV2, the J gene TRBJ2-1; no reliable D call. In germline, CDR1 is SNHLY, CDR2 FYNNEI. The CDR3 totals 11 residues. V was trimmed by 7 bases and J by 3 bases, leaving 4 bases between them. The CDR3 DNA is TGTGCCAGCACCCTCTACAATGAGCAGTTCTTC. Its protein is CASTLYNEQFF.

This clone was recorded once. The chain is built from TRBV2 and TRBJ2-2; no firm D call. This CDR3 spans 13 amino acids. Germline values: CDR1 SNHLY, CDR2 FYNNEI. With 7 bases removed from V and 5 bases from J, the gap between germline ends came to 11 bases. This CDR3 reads CASNRVVTGELFF. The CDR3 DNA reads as TGTGCCAGCAACCGAGTAGTGACCGGGGAGCTGTTTTTT.

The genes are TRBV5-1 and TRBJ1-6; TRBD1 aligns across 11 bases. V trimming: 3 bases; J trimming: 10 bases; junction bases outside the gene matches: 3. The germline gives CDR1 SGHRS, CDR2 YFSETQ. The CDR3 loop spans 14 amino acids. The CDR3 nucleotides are TGCGCCAGCAGCTCGGACAGGGGGCACTCACCCCTCCACTTT. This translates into CASSSDRGHSPLHF.

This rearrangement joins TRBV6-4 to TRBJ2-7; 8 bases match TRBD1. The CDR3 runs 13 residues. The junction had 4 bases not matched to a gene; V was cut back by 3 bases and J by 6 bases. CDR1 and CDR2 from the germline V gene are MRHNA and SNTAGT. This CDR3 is CASSERTGSEQYF. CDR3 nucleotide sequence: TGTGCCAGCAGTGAGAGGACAGGGTCCGAGCAGTACTTC.

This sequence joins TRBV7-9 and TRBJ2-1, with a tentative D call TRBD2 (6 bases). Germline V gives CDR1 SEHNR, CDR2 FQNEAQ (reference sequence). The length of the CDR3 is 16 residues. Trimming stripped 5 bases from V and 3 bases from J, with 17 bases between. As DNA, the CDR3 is TGTGCCAGCAGCCCCCGCCCGCGGGACCGCTACAATGAGCAGTTCTTC. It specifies CASSPRPRDRYNEQFF.

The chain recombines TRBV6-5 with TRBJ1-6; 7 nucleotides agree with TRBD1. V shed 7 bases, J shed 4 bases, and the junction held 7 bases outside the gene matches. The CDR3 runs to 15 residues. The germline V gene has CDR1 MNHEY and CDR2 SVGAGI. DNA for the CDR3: TGTGCCAGCACCATAGACAGGGAATATAATTCACCCCTCCACTTT. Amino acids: CASTIDREYNSPLHF.

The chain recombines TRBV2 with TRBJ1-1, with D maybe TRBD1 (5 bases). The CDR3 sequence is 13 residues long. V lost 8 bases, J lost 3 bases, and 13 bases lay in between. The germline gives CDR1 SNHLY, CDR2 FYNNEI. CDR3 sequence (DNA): TGTGCCAGCGGAGGGGCGAGATACACTGAAGCTTTCTTT. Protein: CASGGARYTEAFF.

The CDR3 sequence is CASSEWASSDTQYF. CDR3 coding DNA: TGTGCCAGCAGTGAATGGGCGAGTTCAGATACGCAGTATTTT. The rearrangement joins TRBV6-1 to TRBJ2-3; the D is unclear. V shed 2 bases and J shed 4 bases, with 10 bases lying between them. The CDR3 contains 14 residues. CDR1 MNHNS and CDR2 SASEGT come from the germline V gene.

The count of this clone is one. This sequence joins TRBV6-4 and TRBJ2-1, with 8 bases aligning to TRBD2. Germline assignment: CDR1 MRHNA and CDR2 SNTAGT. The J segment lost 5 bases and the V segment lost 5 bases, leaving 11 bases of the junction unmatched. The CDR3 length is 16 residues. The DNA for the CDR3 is TGTGCCAGCAGTCGTTGGAGCGGGGGCCTAAACAATGAGCAGTTCTTC. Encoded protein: CASSRWSGGLNNEQFF.